This T cell receptor beta chain was found in a study of T cell repertoires in cytomegalovirus infection (dated by TCRdb to about 2019). Concerning the study at large: The peptide stimulations were aimed at well-studied HLA-B-restricted epitopes as well as recently identified HLA-C-restricted CMV epitopes, whose presentation resists viral immunomodulation. Donor HLA type was relevant to the analysis, as public TCR beta signatures indicated carriage of CMV infection together with the matching HLA type.

Reads for this sample came from an Illumina HiSeq 1500. TCRdb reprocessed the public reads (quality trimming at Q25 with fastp, clone calling with MiXCR) and kept in-frame beta chains. CDR3 protein sequences are deduplicated, and each keeps its most common genes and DNA. This sample comprises 450,000 to 650,000 distinct CDR3 sequences, almost 40% of them detected only once. The leading ten clones occupy 48% of the sample. The sample's treatment or condition label is to be understood as: in vitro stimulation with specific CMV peptide epitopes to enrich CMV-specific T cells. This clonotype appeared a few times. Its antigen specificity is not known. No much larger clonotype is one base removed from it; base qualities were not supplied. The paper as a whole reports these results and caveats: The ex vivo response was dominated by HLA-C-restricted CMV-specific TCR beta clonotypes, which also provided the single most frequent clonotype in two of eight donors. Carriers of CMV infection plus the relevant HLA type were discriminated by the cumulative frequency of public TCR beta family members in the study cohort and in an independent approximately 350-donor cohort.

The CDR3 sequence holds 17 residues, the cysteine and phenylalanine included. This entry keeps only the CDR3 DNA: 51 bases, framed from base 1. V has 6 bases trimmed and J has 0 bases trimmed; junction bases matching no gene number 8. The CDR1 and CDR2 encoded by the germline V gene are MNHEY and SVGEGT. The TCR comes from a human donor in good health (CMV status not recorded). Some clones in this sample may be carry-over from other donors' samples. This chain joins TRBV6-2 or TRBV6-3 to TRBJ2-6; TRBD2 aligns with 7 central bases. Here the sequenced sample was cultured PBMCs, taken from culture after CMV antigen stimulation. The CDR3 here reads CASRGGTEYSGANVLTF. In nucleotides, the sequence is TGTGCCAGCAGGGGAGGGACGGAGTACTCTGGGGCCAACGTCCTGACTTTC.